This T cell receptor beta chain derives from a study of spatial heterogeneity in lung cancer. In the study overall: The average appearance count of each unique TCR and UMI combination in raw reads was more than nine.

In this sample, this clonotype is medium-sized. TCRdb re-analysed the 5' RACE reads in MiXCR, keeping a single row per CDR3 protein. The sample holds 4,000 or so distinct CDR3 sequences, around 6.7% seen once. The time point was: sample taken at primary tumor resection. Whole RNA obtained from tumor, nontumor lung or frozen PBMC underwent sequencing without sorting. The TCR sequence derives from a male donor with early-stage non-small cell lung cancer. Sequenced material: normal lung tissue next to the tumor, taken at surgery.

The CDR3 loop reads CASSIEGGSGTQYF. For the CDR3, the DNA is TGTGCCAGTAGTATCGAGGGAGGAAGCGGTACGCAGTATTTT. The chain is built from TRBV19 and TRBJ2-3; D may be TRBD2 (6 bases). CDR1 is LNHDA and CDR2 is SQIVND in the germline V gene (reference sequence). The ends were cut back, 3 bases at V and 8 bases at J, with 15 bases in the middle. The CDR3 covers 14 residues.